This TCR beta chain was sequenced for a study of blood T cell repertoires in COVID-19. Authors' data handling: By means of reference gene primer amplification, nucleated cell counts were estimated. Here immunoSEQ multiplex PCR was the method, and the copy in TCRdb shows in-frame clones only, minus some. D and trimming were read from the DNA, whereas the V and J calls and clone size are those reported in that table. Of more than 200,000 clones detected, 84% appear once; the ten largest clones hold around 1.5%. V lost 3 bases and J 8 bases, leaving 13 bases between the germline ends. The CDR3 is 13 residues long.

The chain combines TRBV12-3 or TRBV12-4 with TRBJ1-2, with D possibly matching TRBD1 (6 bases). The sample comprised peripheral blood. The receptor was derived from a woman in her thirties or forties who had recovered from COVID-19. CDR3 nucleotides: TGTGCCAGCAGTTTTAGTTCAGGGGACGGCTACACCTTC. Protein product: CASSFSSGDGYTF.